The 8 T cell receptor beta chains presented below share a single source sample, sequenced in a study of T-cell memory formation after mild COVID-19. MiXCR, applied by TCRdb to the 5' RACE reads, yields one record per CDR3 protein. The table shows about 400,000 distinct CDR3 sequences, with around a quarter occurring only once. Sequenced: PBMCs or a T cell subset sorted from them (not recorded which). The source of these receptors is an adult woman who had mild COVID-19 (a few samples of this study predate the infection). Cell type and time point are not known.

The V gene is TRBV7-3, the J gene TRBJ1-1; D possibly corresponds to TRBD1 (6 bases). Trimming cost V 5 bases and J 5 bases, with 18 bases left between them. Germline V gives CDR1 SGHTA, CDR2 FQGTGA. This CDR3 is 15 amino acids long. CDR3 amino acids: CASSPTGGGLTEAFF. The CDR3 DNA reads TGTGCCAGCAGCCCGACGGGAGGGGGATTGACTGAAGCTTTCTTT.

This clonotype was observed a few times. The genes are TRBV6-5 and TRBJ2-5, with 11 nucleotides matching TRBD1. In germline, CDR1 is MNHEY, CDR2 SVGAGI. V lost 6 bases and J lost 2; bases outside the gene matches: 14. This CDR3 contains 18 residues. The CDR3 here is CASSLGQGARFEQETQYF. In nucleotides, the CDR3 is TGTGCCAGCAGCCTCGGACAGGGGGCAAGGTTCGAACAAGAGACCCAGTACTTC.

The V gene is TRBV27, the J gene TRBJ1-6, with 7 bases that match TRBD1. V shed 4 bases, J shed 9 bases, and the junction held 9 bases outside the gene matches. The CDR3 contains 15 residues. The germline gives CDR1 MNHEY, CDR2 SMNVEV (reference sequence). CDR3 DNA sequence: TGTGCCAGCAGTTACCCGACAGGGTCAGGTTCACCCCTCCACTTT. It encodes CASSYPTGSGSPLHF.

This clonotype was seen a handful of times. The chain links TRBV4-2 to TRBJ1-2; TRBD1 agrees at 7 bases. CDR3 length: 12 amino acids. J was trimmed by 5 bases and V by 4 bases; bases with no gene match: 1. Germline V gene data show CDR1 as LGHNA and CDR2 as YNFKEQ. CDR3 coding DNA: TGTGCCAGCAGCCCGACAGGGTATGGCTACACCTTC. This codes for CASSPTGYGYTF.

This clonotype was detected only a few times. The rearrangement uses TRBV7-9 and TRBJ2-4, with D possibly being TRBD1 or TRBD2 (6 bases each). The CDR3 is 14 residues long. Germline values: CDR1 SEHNR, CDR2 FQNEAQ (reference sequence). Trimming shortened V by 3 bases and J by 5 bases, and 11 bases separated the two germline ends. The CDR3 spells CASSLKRGENIQYF. The CDR3 DNA sequence: TGTGCCAGCAGCTTGAAAAGGGGGGAAAACATTCAGTACTTC.

The J gene is TRBJ1-6, the V gene TRBV4-1; TRBD1 matches 8 bases. This CDR3 has 15 amino acids. CDR1 and CDR2 from the germline V gene are MGHRA and YSYEKL. V was pared by 4 bases and J by 7 bases, with 6 bases of the junction left unmatched. CDR3 sequence: CASSLRQGRNSPLHF. The DNA for the CDR3 is TGCGCCAGCAGCCTACGACAGGGGCGGAATTCACCCCTCCACTTT.

The V call is TRBV12-3 or TRBV12-4, the J call TRBJ1-3; D not resolved. The V and J ends lost 8 bases and 3 bases respectively, with 8 bases between them. This CDR3 is 12 amino acids long. For the CDR3, the DNA is TGTGCCAGCGGGCCGGTTGGAAACACCATATATTTT. It encodes CASGPVGNTIYF.

There are a few counts of this clonotype. The CDR3 loop is CASSPGQDSYEQYF. The CDR3 coding sequence is TGTGCCAGCAGCCCGGGACAGGATTCCTACGAGCAGTACTTC. The chain carries TRBV5-6 and TRBJ2-7, with 8 positions matching TRBD1. V shed 4 bases and J 1 base; nucleotides not matched to a gene: 4. Germline-derived CDR1 and CDR2 are SGHDT and YYEEEE. The CDR3 is made up of 14 amino acids.